This T cell receptor beta chain was obtained from a study of early T cells in non-severe SARS-CoV-2 infection (dated by TCRdb to the early 2020s). For context, the study as a whole: Because TCR sequencing relied on bulk RNA taken from unsorted whole blood, pairing of alpha and beta chains was not possible. Overall study outcomes, separate from this receptor: VDJdb matching was skewed toward anti-spike CD8 responses, so virus-specific expansions were likely underestimated and private and CD4 specificities were missed.

A case-control design nested within a healthcare worker cohort in London, UK, was used, with weekly nasopharyngeal swab PCR tests and blood sampling performed. Healthcare workers were enrolled in the week of the UK lockdown, from 23 to 31 March 2020, and were followed every week for up to 16 weeks. The library was built by means of 5' RACE. For sequencing, a NextSeq 500 was employed. Unique molecular identifiers were attached to individual cDNA molecules in the TCR library protocol so that sequencing error and PCR bias could be corrected. TCR alpha and beta chains were both sequenced, and the abundances of alpha and beta sequences in each sample were closely correlated with each other. The original pipeline was this. Decombinator V4 was used to perform V gene, J gene and CDR3 annotation of TCR sequences. Expanded TCRs were defined as changing significantly between any two time points under a Poisson model with p below 0.0001. TCR abundances were normalised to the total number of TCRs sequenced per sample and were expressed as counts per million. MAIT TCRs were defined by TRAV1-2 paired with TRAJ12, TRAJ20 or TRAJ33, and iNKT TCRs by TRAV10 paired with TRAJ18. VDJdb, accessed 1 November 2021, was searched for CMV, EBV and SARS-CoV-2 annotated TCRs, excluding TCRs annotated for multiple antigens. TCRdb ran its own pipeline on the public reads, namely fastp trimming at Q25 and MiXCR clone calling, and kept in-frame beta chains. Each record represents a unique CDR3 protein, reported with the most common genes and DNA among its rows. TCRdb, rather than the study authors, made the V and J calls. The sample table shows 50,000 to 85,000 distinct CDR3 sequences, and 9.1% are seen once. In total, the top ten clones hold more than 2.5% of the sample.

This clonotype was recorded a few times. The specificity of this receptor is unknown. One base away there is no much larger clone; base qualities are not given. The CDR1 and CDR2 encoded by the germline V gene are MNHEY and SVGAGI. V is cut by 6 bases and J by 0 bases, and the space between the germline ends is 15 bases. The CDR3 spans 15 residues, from the cysteine through the phenylalanine. Only CDR3 DNA remains: 45 bases, in frame from the first base. The specimen sequenced was whole blood. The sequence was collected from an adult who was a healthcare worker with PCR-confirmed SARS-CoV-2 infection or an uninfected control (not recorded which). The receptor chain draws on TRBV6-5 and TRBJ2-7; confidence is insufficient to name the D gene. The bases read TGTGCCAGCAGAGATACGGCCGGCGGCTCCTACGAGCAGTACTTC. This is translated as CASRDTAGGSYEQYF.